The 14 T cell receptor beta chains presented below share a single source sample, sequenced in a study of blood T cell repertoires in COVID-19. Produced via immunoSEQ multiplex PCR; TCRdb's table is partial and in-frame only. The repertoire holds approximately 210,000 clones, with roughly 82% as singletons. Sequenced sample: PBMCs or T cells enriched from blood (not recorded which). All receptors come from a man aged 40-55 years who had recovered from COVID-19.

This clone was recorded at least ten times. This rearrangement joins TRBV29-1 to TRBJ1-2; D perhaps matches TRBD1 (5 bases). The CDR3 contains 13 residues. Trimming pared 4 bases from V and 2 bases from J, leaving 11 bases between. From germline, CDR1 is SQVTM and CDR2 ANQGSEA. The CDR3 DNA follows: TGCAGCGTTGTCCAGGGAAAAAACTATGGCTACACCTTC. Translation: CSVVQGKNYGYTF.

This chain joins TRBV5-4 and TRBJ2-2, with D possibly TRBD2 on 5 matching bases. Looked up from germline, CDR1 is SGHNT and CDR2 is YYREEE (reference sequence). V gave up 6 bases and J gave up 0 bases, with 9 bases separating them. The CDR3 is made up of 14 amino acids. CDR3 bases: TGTGCCAGCACAGAGGGCCCGAACACCGGGGAGCTGTTTTTT. This encodes CASTEGPNTGELFF.

The chain employs TRBV7-2 and TRBJ2-3; no clear D. CDR1 is SGHTA and CDR2 is FQGNSA in the germline V gene. The CDR3 runs 12 residues. V lost 2 bases to trimming and J lost 6 bases, with 6 bases between them. The CDR3 DNA is TGTGCCAGCAGCTTATTGAGGGATACGCAGTATTTT. This encodes CASSLLRDTQYF.

J is TRBJ1-1 and V is TRBV10-3, with 12 bases identical to TRBD1. There are 17 residues in the CDR3. Germline trimming cut 1 base from V and 4 bases from J; bases unmatched to any gene: 7. CDR1 is ENHRY and CDR2 is SYGVKD in the germline V gene. The DNA for the CDR3 is TGTGCCATCAGTGAGTGGGACAGGGGGCTTGGGGGCACTGAAGCTTTCTTT. Its translation is CAISEWDRGLGGTEAFF.

The chain combines TRBV4-1 with TRBJ2-1; 11 nucleotides match TRBD1. The CDR3 covers 14 residues. Germline values: CDR1 MGHRA, CDR2 YSYEKL. The trim removed 5 bases at V and 10 bases at J, leaving 7 bases unmatched. DNA of the CDR3: TGCGCCAGCAGCTACGGACAGGGGGCGGAAGAGCAGTTCTTC. This gives the protein CASSYGQGAEEQFF.

The sample holds one count of this clone. Here the CDR3 reads CASSYNRGAEKLFF. The CDR3 DNA reads as TGTGCCAGCAGCTACAACAGGGGGGCCGAAAAACTGTTTTTT. V gene TRBV27 combines with J gene TRBJ1-4; TRBD1 matches at 8 bases. This CDR3 spans 14 amino acids. The germline V gene has CDR1 MNHEY and CDR2 SMNVEV (reference sequence). V lost 6 bases to trimming and J lost 8 bases; unmatched junction nucleotides: 8.

The chain has TRBV10-1 and TRBJ2-1; 8 nucleotides line up with TRBD2. The V gene's germline CDR1 is WNHNN and CDR2 SYGVQD (reference sequence). The V gene end was trimmed by 5 bases and the J gene end by 4 bases; junction bases not matched to a gene: 16. The CDR3 is 18 residues long. CDR3 sequence reads: CASSSVSAGVGEYNEQFF. Here the CDR3 DNA reads TGCGCCAGCAGTAGTGTCTCAGCGGGAGTGGGGGAATACAATGAGCAGTTCTTC.

The table lists this clone with a few counts. V and J are TRBV5-8 and TRBJ2-4, with 10 bases that match TRBD1. The germline V gene encodes CDR1 SGHTS and CDR2 YDEGEE. The CDR3 covers 14 residues. Unmatched junction bases numbered 5, after V lost 3 bases and J lost 8 bases. The CDR3 DNA is TGTGCCAGCAGCTCGGACAGGGGGACTTACATTCAGTACTTC. As protein: CASSSDRGTYIQYF.

This chain joins TRBV10-3 and TRBJ1-6; TRBD1 is a possible D gene (6 bases). The germline gives CDR1 ENHRY, CDR2 SYGVKD. Trimming shortened V by 4 bases and J by 7 bases, and 8 bases separated the two germline ends. The CDR3 loop spans 13 amino acids. CDR3 sequence reads: CAISGQDNSPLHF. The CDR3 DNA is TGTGCCATCAGTGGACAGGACAATTCACCCCTCCACTTT.

The table lists this clone with a few counts. The chain uses TRBV2 and TRBJ1-4, with no clear D. Deletions cut 6 bases from V and 8 bases from J, with 10 bases between. The CDR3 totals 12 residues. Germline V gene lookup returns CDR1 SNHLY and CDR2 FYNNEI. DNA of the CDR3: TGTGCCAGCAGCCTTGGGGAGGAAAAACTGTTTTTT. The encoded protein is CASSLGEEKLFF.

This chain connects TRBV27 to TRBJ1-6; 7 nucleotides agree with TRBD1. V lost 2 bases and J lost 10; bases outside the gene matches: 8. The CDR3 totals 15 residues. In germline, CDR1 is MNHEY, CDR2 SMNVEV (reference sequence). CDR3 region: CASSLEGAGNSPLHF. In DNA form, the CDR3 reads TGTGCCAGCAGTTTAGAGGGGGCCGGGAACTCACCCCTCCACTTT.

The V and J genes are TRBV6-5 and TRBJ2-7; 7 bases are shared with TRBD2. CDR1 MNHEY and CDR2 SVGAGI come from the germline V gene. V trimming: 8 bases; J trimming: 0 bases; junction bases outside the gene matches: 7. This CDR3 spans 14 amino acids. CDR3: CASSGGGGSYEQYF. CDR3 bases: TGTGCCAGCTCAGGCGGCGGGGGCTCCTACGAGCAGTACTTC.

The V and J genes are TRBV7-3 and TRBJ2-2; D may be TRBD2 (6 bases). Germline V lookup: CDR1 SGHTA, CDR2 FQGTGA. Trimming pared 6 bases from V and 6 bases from J, leaving 20 bases between. This CDR3 comprises 16 residues. CDR3 protein: CASRSSDIGEAGELFF. CDR3 nucleotide sequence: TGTGCCAGCAGGTCTAGCGATATAGGGGAGGCCGGGGAGCTGTTTTTT.

This chain uses TRBV29-1 with TRBJ1-2; D ambiguous. This CDR3 region has 11 residues. V was shortened by 3 bases and J by 8 bases, with 10 bases between the two germline ends. CDR1 is SQVTM and CDR2 is ANQGSEA in the germline V gene. Written as DNA, the CDR3 is TGCAGCGTTGATGAGGGTGGGGGCTACACCTTC. It codes for CSVDEGGGYTF.